A selection of T cell receptor beta chains follows, all from one sample in a study of T-cell reconstitution after alpha-beta-depleted transplantation in children. TCRdb called the PCR reads again in MiXCR, with one record for every CDR3 protein. This sample has roughly 400,000 distinct CDR3 sequences, with 43% found just once. The specimen comprised PBMCs, sampled before TCRalphabeta/CD19-depleted stem cell transplant. These TCRs come from a girl aged 2 to 10 with aplastic anemia, due to receive a stem cell transplant. The CDR3 runs from the conserved cysteine through the conserved F or W. D genes are given only for firm matches. The size field is filled for only some rows; it gives once, few, many or a size class.

few | NA | TRBJ2-6 | TRBV18 | TGTGCCAGCTCACCACTGCCCTCTGGGGCCAACGTCCTGACTTTC | CASSPLPSGANVLTF
few | NA | TRBJ1-3 | TRBV6-1 | TGTGCCAGCAGAGGGAGAGGTAGCTCTGGAAACACCATATATTTT | CASRGRGSSGNTIYF
NA | TRBD2 | TRBJ2-1 | TRBV20-1 | TGCAGTGCTAGAGAGGCCACTAGCGGGAGGTGGAATGAGCAGTTCTTC | CSAREATSGRWNEQFF
NA | TRBD2 | TRBJ2-1 | TRBV4-1 | TGCGCCAGCAGCCAGGGACTAGCGGGGGTGTACAATGAGCAGTTCTTC | CASSQGLAGVYNEQFF
NA | NA | TRBJ2-7 | TRBV7-2 | TGTGCCAGCAGCTTAGCTAACCTGGGGGAGCAGTACTTC | CASSLANLGEQYF
NA | NA | TRBJ2-2 | TRBV27 | TGTGCCAGCACGTTGAATGGGAACCCCCACAACACCGGGGAGCTGTTTTTT | CASTLNGNPHNTGELFF
many | TRBD2 | TRBJ2-1 | TRBV20-1 | TGCAGTGCCCTGAAACCTCTAGCGGGACGCAATGAGCAGTTCTTC | CSALKPLAGRNEQFF
many | NA | TRBJ1-6 | TRBV6-5 | TGTGCCAGCCGAAACGGAGGGGCGGATTCACCCCTCCACTTT | CASRNGGADSPLHF
few | TRBD1 | TRBJ1-1 | TRBV28 | TGTGCCAGCAGTTTATCCCGGACAGGGCCCAACAGTGAAGCTTTCTTT | CASSLSRTGPNSEAFF
NA | TRBD2 | TRBJ2-2 | TRBV9 | TGTGCCAGCAGCGGGGGACTAGCAGTCACCGGGGAGCTGTTTTTT | CASSGGLAVTGELFF
NA | TRBD2 | TRBJ2-7 | TRBV4-2 | TGTGCCAGCAGCCAAGCCGGACTAGCGGGCTACGAGCAGTACTTC | CASSQAGLAGYEQYF
NA | NA | TRBJ2-5 | TRBV20-1 | TGCAGTGCTAGAGAACAGGGTGGGAAGACCCAGTACTTC | CSAREQGGKTQYF
many | NA | TRBJ1-4 | TRBV20-1 | TGCAGTGCTATGTGGCAGGGATCTTTGGTCGCAACTAATGAAAAACTGTTTTTT | CSAMWQGSLVATNEKLFF
NA | TRBD2 | TRBJ2-1 | TRBV5-4 | TGTGCCAGCAGCTTGAGCGGGAGGAAGGGTAATGAGCAGTTCTTC | CASSLSGRKGNEQFF
NA | NA | TRBJ2-1 | TRBV7-8 | TGTGCCAGCAGCTTAACAGGGCAGGGGCCCTACAATGAGCAGTTCTTC | CASSLTGQGPYNEQFF
once | NA | TRBJ2-5 | TRBV7-2 | TGTGCCAGCAGCTTTAACGGGGTCCAAGAGACCCAGTACTTC | CASSFNGVQETQYF
many | TRBD2 | TRBJ2-1 | TRBV5-4 | TGTGCCAGCAGACTAGCGGCTTCCTACAATGAGCAGTTCTTC | CASRLAASYNEQFF
NA | NA | TRBJ2-5 | TRBV5-1 | TGCGCCAGCAGCGGCCAACCCAGTGGAGAGACCCAGTACTTC | CASSGQPSGETQYF
many | NA | TRBJ2-3 | TRBV20-1 | TGCAGTGCTGTGGTACTCGTGACGGGGGTTAGCACAGATACGCAGTATTTT | CSAVVLVTGVSTDTQYF
many | TRBD2 | TRBJ2-1 | TRBV20-1 | TGCAGTGCTAACCCGAGCCTAGCGGGTATCGACAATGAGCAGTTCTTC | CSANPSLAGIDNEQFF
NA | NA | TRBJ2-1 | TRBV7-3 | TGTGCCAGCAGCCCCCCGGGCGCGGGGAACAATGAGCAGTTCTTC | CASSPPGAGNNEQFF
many | TRBD2 | TRBJ2-5 | TRBV11-2 | TGTGCCAGCAGCTTGGTAACCAGCGGGGGAGAGACCCAGTACTTC | CASSLVTSGGETQYF
NA | NA | TRBJ1-5 | TRBV6-1 | TGTGCCACCTTCGGGAGGGCTTATAGCAATCAGCCCCAGCATTTT | CATFGRAYSNQPQHF
once | NA | TRBJ2-5 | TRBV4-1 | TGCGCCAGCAGCGGGCGGGACAGCCAGGGTATCGCGGAGACCCAGTACTTC | CASSGRDSQGIAETQYF
many | TRBD1 | TRBJ1-1 | TRBV29-1 | TGCAGCGTTAAGGCGACAGGGGGCACTGAAGCTTTCTTT | CSVKATGGTEAFF
NA | TRBD1 | TRBJ2-7 | TRBV5-1 | TGCGCCAGCAGCCGAGGACAGGGGTTATCCTACGAGCAGTACTTC | CASSRGQGLSYEQYF
NA | TRBD2 | TRBJ2-3 | TRBV7-3 | TGTGCCAGCAGCTTTAGCGGGAAGGTCGGGGATACGCAGTATTTT | CASSFSGKVGDTQYF
few | NA | TRBJ1-2 | TRBV7-9 | TGTGCCAGCAGCTTTTCAGAGACGGCTAACTATGGCTACACCTTC | CASSFSETANYGYTF
NA | NA | TRBJ2-1 | TRBV18 | TGTGCCAGCTCACCTCCAGCGCAGCCCTCCTACAATGAGCAGTTCTTC | CASSPPAQPSYNEQFF
few | NA | TRBJ1-5 | TRBV24-1 | TGTGCCACCAGTGACCTCATTCCCCACGGACGGAAAGAGCCCCAGCATTTT | CATSDLIPHGRKEPQHF
few | NA | TRBJ1-1 | TRBV7-9 | TGTGCCAGCAGCATCAGCCGCAGTCAGAACACTGAAGCTTTCTTT | CASSISRSQNTEAFF
few | NA | TRBJ2-5 | TRBV12-3/TRBV12-4 | TGTGCCAGCAGTCTCCGGGTAGGGGGACAAGAGACCCAGTACTTC | CASSLRVGGQETQYF
NA | NA | TRBJ2-2 | TRBV28 | TGTGCCAGCAGTTTACCTGACTCATACACCGGGGAGCTGTTTTTT | CASSLPDSYTGELFF
few | TRBD1 | TRBJ2-1 | TRBV5-6 | TGTGCCAGCAGCTTAACAGGGGACGAGCAGTTCTTC | CASSLTGDEQFF
few | TRBD1 | TRBJ1-2 | TRBV4-2 | TGTGCCAGCAGCCAAGGACAGGGGGGGCTTTATGGCTACACCTTC | CASSQGQGGLYGYTF
few | NA | TRBJ1-2 | TRBV7-2 | TGTGCCAGCAGCCCATTGAACTATGGCTACACCTTC | CASSPLNYGYTF
many | NA | TRBJ1-3 | TRBV30 | TGTGCCGGCCCCTCTGGAAACACCATATATTTT | CAGPSGNTIYF
many | TRBD1 | TRBJ2-6 | TRBV5-1 | TGCGCCAGCAGCCGGGACAGTGGGTTTGATGGGGCCAACGTCCTGACTTTC | CASSRDSGFDGANVLTF
many | NA | TRBJ2-2 | TRBV5-1 | TGCGCCAGTGGAGACCGCGCAGGCACCGGGGAGCTGTTTTTT | CASGDRAGTGELFF
many | TRBD2 | TRBJ2-7 | TRBV7-2 | TGTGCCAGCAGCTCCTGGACTAGCGGGAGTATCCCCTACGAGCAGTACTTC | CASSSWTSGSIPYEQYF